A single sample is the source of the 22 T cell receptor beta chains below, sequenced in a study of OX40 agonist ivuxolimab in advanced cancers. Receptor libraries were prepared by the immunoSEQ multiplex PCR assay. The table comes from immuneACCESS by way of TCRdb, which keeps in-frame sequences with V and J called. Part of the clones is missing from these tables; in studies checked, under half for an unresolved V gene and the rest for unknown reasons. In all, the sample holds nearly 80,000 clones, and roughly 81% of those were seen once. The ten largest account for 25% of the sample. Sequencing was performed on CD4+ or CD8+ T cells sorted from blood, taken in a trial of the OX40 agonist ivuxolimab. These receptors all come from an adult with an advanced solid tumor such as melanoma, head and neck, liver or kidney cancer.

The chain is built from TRBV5-1 and TRBJ2-5; D might be TRBD2 (5 bases). This CDR3 is built from 13 residues. V lost 1 base and J lost 3, with 7 bases in between. The germline V gene has CDR1 SGHRS and CDR2 YFSETQ. The CDR3 DNA reads TGCGCCAGCAGCTTGAGCGGTGAAGAGACCCAGTACTTC. It is translated as CASSLSGEETQYF.

The chain joins TRBV27 to TRBJ2-1, with 10 bases aligning to TRBD1. The ends lost 4 bases at V and 7 bases at J; junction bases unmatched: 13. The germline CDR1 and CDR2 sequences are MNHEY and SMNVEV (reference sequence). The CDR3 contains 17 residues. The CDR3 region is CASSSWTGGTLGNEQFF. The CDR3 DNA sequence: TGTGCCAGCAGTTCCTGGACAGGGGGGACCCTTGGGAATGAGCAGTTCTTC.

Only one count was recorded for this clone. The CDR3 loop reads CASSRAGSPYEQYF. CDR3 in DNA: TGTGCCAGCAGCCGTGCGGGGAGTCCCTACGAGCAGTACTTC. The chain links TRBV7-2 to TRBJ2-7, with D possibly TRBD2 on 6 matching bases. The germline gives CDR1 SGHTA, CDR2 FQGNSA. Trimming took off 5 bases at V and 2 bases at J, with 13 bases between the two ends. The CDR3 runs to 14 residues.

The chain couples TRBV12-5 to TRBJ2-2, with 7 positions matching TRBD2. The CDR3 is 14 residues long. V shed 0 bases and J 5 bases; nucleotides not matched to a gene: 0. Germline assignment: CDR1 LGHNT and CDR2 FRNRAP. The CDR3 DNA reads TGTGCTAGTGGTTTGGTCGGGGGGACCGGGGAGCTGTTTTTT. It encodes CASGLVGGTGELFF.

This clone was counted between two and nine times. The rearrangement links TRBV10-3 to TRBJ2-1; 9 nucleotides line up with TRBD2. After removal of 4 bases from V and 2 bases from J, the junction contained 6 bases not matched to a gene. Germline assignment: CDR1 ENHRY and CDR2 SYGVKD. CDR3 length: 16 amino acids. CDR3 loop: CAISGGAGGPYNEQFF. The CDR3 DNA follows: TGTGCCATCAGTGGTGGAGCGGGAGGTCCCTACAATGAGCAGTTCTTC.

The chain is built from TRBV21-1 and TRBJ1-4; the table gives TRBD1 as D, unverified against the DNA. TRBV21-1 is termed a pseudogene. This CDR3 contains 11 residues. The CDR3 is CASSKGSGLFF. CDR3 nucleotides: TGTGCCAGCAGCAAAGGCTCAGGACTGTTTTTT.

This clone came up once. This chain joins TRBV10-3 and TRBJ2-3; 7 bases match TRBD2. V dropped 8 bases and J dropped 5; count of bases not matched to a gene: 10. The CDR3 contains 14 residues. Germline V gene sequence: CDR1 ENHRY, CDR2 SYGVKD. CDR3 loop: CAIGRAGAGDTQYF. CDR3 nucleotides: TGTGCCATCGGAAGGGCGGGAGCCGGAGATACGCAGTATTTT.

V usage is TRBV7-2 and J usage is TRBJ2-5; the match to TRBD1 covers 9 bases. Per the germline V gene, CDR1 is SGHTA and CDR2 is FQGNSA. The length of the CDR3 is 15 residues. V lost 1 base to trimming and J lost 5 bases; unmatched junction nucleotides: 5. The DNA for the CDR3 is TGTGCCAGCAGCTTAGGGACAGGGGTCGGGGAGACCCAGTACTTC. This sequence encodes CASSLGTGVGETQYF.

This clone came up once. V and J are TRBV19 and TRBJ1-5; D gene unclear. The CDR3 is 15 residues long. Germline V gene data show CDR1 as LNHDA and CDR2 as SQIVND (reference sequence). V was clipped by 6 bases and J by 0 bases, with 12 bases between them. The CDR3 protein is CASRIKRHSNQPQHF. The DNA of the CDR3 is TGTGCCAGTAGGATCAAACGACATAGCAATCAGCCCCAGCATTTT.

V gene TRBV6-4 combines with J gene TRBJ2-5, with unresolved D. The J call may not be correct, given that the DNA end is closer to TRBJ2-7. CDR3 length: 10 residues. CDR1 MRHNA and CDR2 SNTAGT come from the germline V gene. This CDR3 is CASSEYEQYF. The CDR3 DNA sequence: TGTGCCAGCAGTGAGTACGAGCAGTACTTC.

The genes are TRBV7-8 and TRBJ1-5; no reliable D call. The CDR3 has 16 amino acids. Trimming took 4 bases from V and 0 from J, leaving 13 bases between them. Germline assignment: CDR1 SGHVS and CDR2 FQNEAQ. The CDR3 DNA sequence: TGTGCCAGCAGCTCGGAGGGAGTTTATAGCAATCAGCCCCAGCATTTT. It yields the protein CASSSEGVYSNQPQHF.

The V gene is TRBV29-1, the J gene TRBJ2-3; TRBD2 agrees at 10 bases. Per germline, CDR1 SQVTM and CDR2 ANQGSEA. Germline trimming cut 3 bases from V and 4 bases from J; bases unmatched to any gene: 10. CDR3 length: 16 amino acids. CDR3 nucleotide sequence: TGCAGCGTTGACAGGGCTAGCGGGAGAATATCAGATACGCAGTATTTT. Its protein product is CSVDRASGRISDTQYF.

The J gene is TRBJ2-7, the V gene TRBV5-6; D is possibly TRBD1 or TRBD2 (5 bases each). Between the trimmed V and J ends, which lost 4 bases and 2 bases, there was a span of 13 bases. This CDR3 contains 14 residues. Germline-derived CDR1 and CDR2 are SGHDT and YYEEEE. CDR3 residues: CASSTGRSPYEQYF. In nucleotides, the CDR3 is TGTGCCAGCAGCACGGGGCGGAGCCCCTACGAGCAGTACTTC.

The V and J genes are TRBV4-2 and TRBJ2-1, with D perhaps matching TRBD1 (5 bases). The germline V gene has CDR1 LGHNA and CDR2 YNFKEQ. The CDR3 is 16 amino acids. The V end was cut by 0 bases, the J end by 7 bases, with 16 bases between. The CDR3 sequence: CASSQDQRGWANEQFF. DNA of the CDR3: TGTGCCAGCAGCCAAGATCAAAGGGGCTGGGCGAATGAGCAGTTCTTC.

The chain has TRBV11-2 and TRBJ2-7, with 8 bases that match TRBD1. The trim removed 2 bases at V and 6 bases at J, leaving 9 bases unmatched. Germline-derived CDR1 and CDR2 are SGHAT and FQNNGV. CDR3 length equals 15 residues. In DNA form, the CDR3 reads TGTGCCAGCAGCTTAAGTACAGGGGGATTGAGCGAGCAGTACTTC. The encoded protein is CASSLSTGGLSEQYF. The whole variable domain, remainder taken from reference TRBV11-2 and TRBJ2-7, is EAGVAQSPRYKIIEKRQSVAFWCNPISGHATLYWYQQILGQGPKLLIQFQNNGVVDDSQLPKDRFSAERLKGVDSTLKIQPAKLEDSAVYLCASSLSTGGLSEQYFGPGTRLTVT.

The V and J genes are TRBV30 and TRBJ2-1; D is undetermined. The CDR3 is 13 amino acids. CDR1 is GTSNPN, CDR2 SVGIG, per germline (reference sequence). V dropped 4 bases and J dropped 6 bases, with 13 bases sitting between them. CDR3 residues: CAWKGDDFNEQFF. CDR3 coding DNA: TGTGCCTGGAAAGGCGACGACTTCAATGAGCAGTTCTTC.

This clone was seen once. The rearrangement links TRBV5-1 to TRBJ2-7, with unresolved D. Germline loops: CDR1 SGHRS, CDR2 YFSETQ. The CDR3 totals 15 residues. Trimming removed 0 bases from V and 2 bases from J, with 12 bases in between. The CDR3 protein is CASSLALGSPYEQYF. CDR3 DNA sequence: TGCGCCAGCAGCTTGGCTCTGGGTTCCCCCTACGAGCAGTACTTC.

The chain couples TRBV4-1 to TRBJ2-7; 7 bases match TRBD2. Germline trimming cut 0 bases from V and 4 bases from J; bases unmatched to any gene: 9. CDR1 and CDR2 (germline): MGHRA, YSYEKL. This CDR3 is 16 amino acids long. This chain's CDR3 is CASSQDLSLASYEQYF. Written as DNA, the CDR3 is TGCGCCAGCAGCCAAGACCTTTCACTAGCGTCTTACGAGCAGTACTTC.

This clone showed up just once. The V call is TRBV5-1, the J call TRBJ2-3, with D hard to call. The germline V gene encodes CDR1 SGHRS and CDR2 YFSETQ. The CDR3 totals 12 residues. With 0 bases removed from V and 6 bases from J, the gap between germline ends came to 5 bases. The CDR3 DNA reads TGCGCCAGCAGCTTGGGAGGCGATACGCAGTATTTT. Encoded protein: CASSLGGDTQYF.

The chain has TRBV9 and TRBJ2-3, with TRBD2 identical over 9 bases. Germline assignment: CDR1 SGDLS and CDR2 YYNGEE. The CDR3 runs 17 residues. The J segment lost 0 bases and the V segment lost 4 bases, leaving 9 bases of the junction unmatched. In DNA, the CDR3 is TGTGCCAGCAGCTTCACCGGACTAGCGCGAAGCACAGATACGCAGTATTTT. Residues: CASSFTGLARSTDTQYF.

The chain carries TRBV4-1 and TRBJ2-7, with D unresolved. Germline V gene data show CDR1 as MGHRA and CDR2 as YSYEKL. V shed 0 bases and J shed 0 bases, with 12 bases lying between them. The CDR3 consists of 16 residues. CDR3 nucleotide sequence: TGCGCCAGCAGCCAAGATAGTCCAGGTACCTCCTACGAGCAGTACTTC. This gives the protein CASSQDSPGTSYEQYF.

The chain employs TRBV5-5 and TRBJ1-5; the D is unclear. The CDR3 runs 16 residues. Germline V lookup: CDR1 SGHKS, CDR2 YYEKEE (reference sequence). The V and J ends lost 0 bases and 4 bases respectively, with 14 bases between them. CDR3 amino acids: CASSLVTLTLNQPQHF. In nucleotides, the CDR3 is TGTGCCAGCAGCTTGGTGACACTCACCTTAAATCAGCCCCAGCATTTT.